Sequencing of this T cell receptor (beta chain) was carried out in a study of shared clonotypes between healthy human individuals. Whole-study results and caveats: Among the subsets, naive ones generally showed larger estimated richness than memory ones.

Profiled with immunoSEQ multiplex PCR; TCRdb holds only in-frame clones, not every one. The top ten clones hold over 0.12% of a sample with 2,500,000 or so clones, roughly 92% of them seen once. Germline CDR1 is LNHDA and CDR2 is SQIVND (reference sequence). CDR3 size: 14 residues. Between the trimmed V and J ends, which lost 3 bases and 0 bases, there was a span of 6 bases. As for this clone: The antigen remains unidentified. Within the sample, other DNA sequences also encode this same CDR3.

Material: naive CD4+ T cells sorted from blood. Specified subset: CD45RA+ positively selected. This chain links TRBV19 with TRBJ1-3; D is ambiguous. This sequence originates from a man between 18 and 35 years old in good health. The CDR3 reads CASSIQSSGNTIYF. The CDR3 bases are TGTGCCAGTAGTATTCAGAGCTCTGGAAACACCATATATTTT.